These 25 T cell receptor beta chains were all obtained from the same sample, sequenced in a study of CD8+ T cells in alopecia areata. Sequencing templates came from extracted RNA that was reverse transcribed into cDNA. Clones were read by immunoSEQ multiplex PCR, and TCRdb kept only the in-frame ones, dropping some. The sample comprises about 110,000 clones, roughly 84% of which are singletons, and 20% to 25% rests with the top ten. Treatment noted: oral pan-JAK inhibitor, 5-10 mg twice daily. Source: CD8+ T cells sorted from blood, taken at week 24, from a patient treated with tofacitinib. These receptors came from a human donor with alopecia areata.

The V gene is TRBV7-9, the J gene TRBJ2-2; no firm D call. Trimming shortened V by 5 bases and J by 0 bases, and 7 bases separated the two germline ends. The CDR3 sequence is 14 residues long. Germline loops: CDR1 SEHNR, CDR2 FQNEAQ (reference sequence). The CDR3 DNA reads as TGTGCCAGCAGCCTACATACGAACACCGGGGAGCTGTTTTTT. It yields the protein CASSLHTNTGELFF.

This clone was observed a few times. The genes are TRBV13 and TRBJ2-5; the D is unclear. The CDR3 covers 11 residues. Looked up from germline, CDR1 is PRHDT and CDR2 is FYEKMQ (reference sequence). Deletions cut 1 base from V and 6 bases from J, with 3 bases between. The CDR3 sequence: CASSLEKTQYF. In DNA, the CDR3 is TGTGCCAGCAGCTTAGAGAAGACCCAGTACTTC.

The rearrangement links TRBV11-2 to TRBJ2-5, with D possibly TRBD1 on 5 matching bases. Germline CDR1 reads SGHAT; CDR2 reads FQNNGV. Trimming left V 5 bases short and J 5 bases short, with 15 bases between. This CDR3 is built from 14 residues. CDR3 in amino acids: CASSPAGNWETQYF. CDR3 DNA sequence: TGTGCCAGCAGCCCAGCAGGGAATTGGGAGACCCAGTACTTC.

V gene TRBV13 combines with J gene TRBJ2-1, with D maybe TRBD1 (6 bases). With 4 bases removed from V and 3 bases from J, the gap between germline ends came to 13 bases. The germline V gene encodes CDR1 PRHDT and CDR2 FYEKMQ (reference sequence). The CDR3 runs to 15 residues. CDR3 amino acids: CASSSTGLDYNEQFF. CDR3 sequence (DNA): TGTGCCAGCAGCTCAACAGGGTTAGACTACAATGAGCAGTTCTTC.

J is TRBJ2-5 and V is TRBV11-2, with 7 nucleotides matching TRBD2. The CDR3 consists of 17 residues. The junction had 8 bases not matched to a gene; V was cut back by 0 bases and J by 1 base. The germline CDR1 and CDR2 sequences are SGHAT and FQNNGV. DNA of the CDR3: TGTGCCAGCAGCTTAGATCAGTGGGGGGGGACCCAAGAGACCCAGTACTTC. Translating gives CASSLDQWGGTQETQYF. The entire variable domain, with the rest obtained from reference TRBV11-2 and TRBJ2-5, is as follows: EAGVAQSPRYKIIEKRQSVAFWCNPISGHATLYWYQQILGQGPKLLIQFQNNGVVDDSQLPKDRFSAERLKGVDSTLKIQPAKLEDSAVYLCASSLDQWGGTQETQYFGPGTRLLVL.

The chain carries TRBV27 and TRBJ1-1; D unclear. CDR1 and CDR2 from the germline V gene are MNHEY and SMNVEV (reference sequence). Trimming cost V 7 bases and J 1 base, with 4 bases left between them. There are 11 residues in the CDR3. CDR3 amino acids: CASIQNTEAFF. As DNA, the CDR3 is TGTGCCAGCATCCAGAACACTGAAGCTTTCTTT.

The chain has TRBV4-3 and TRBJ2-3, with TRBD2 identical over 10 bases. CDR1 and CDR2 from the germline V gene are LGHNA and YSLEER. The CDR3 spans 18 residues. J was trimmed by 7 bases and V by 0 bases; bases with no gene match: 13. The CDR3 coding sequence is TGCGCCAGCAGCCAAGATGAAGGTAGCGGGGGGAAAAGTAATACGCAGTATTTT. Translating it yields CASSQDEGSGGKSNTQYF.

V gene TRBV7-2 combines with J gene TRBJ2-7, with D perhaps matching TRBD1 or TRBD2 (6 bases each). V was cut by 5 bases and J by 6 bases, with 20 bases left in between. The CDR3 extends over 15 amino acids. Germline CDR1 SGHTA, CDR2 FQGNSA. This chain's CDR3 is CASSRKGGPASEQYF. The DNA for the CDR3 is TGTGCCAGCAGCAGAAAAGGGGGGCCCGCCTCCGAGCAGTACTTC.

The chain joins TRBV7-9 to TRBJ2-5; TRBD1 matches at 7 bases. The CDR3 totals 15 residues. The germline CDR1 and CDR2 sequences are SEHNR and FQNEAQ (reference sequence). Trimming at V came to 4 bases and at J to 3 bases, leaving 8 bases not matched to a gene. The CDR3 sequence is CASSSTGTAKETQYF. In DNA form, the CDR3 reads TGTGCCAGCAGCTCGACCGGGACAGCCAAAGAGACCCAGTACTTC.

This sequence joins TRBV14 and TRBJ2-7; 9 bases are shared with TRBD1. Germline lookup yields CDR1 SGHDN and CDR2 FVKESK. The junction had 8 bases not matched to a gene; V was cut back by 3 bases and J by 5 bases. This CDR3 comprises 15 residues. The CDR3 loop reads CASSHRTGVRNEQYF. CDR3 coding DNA: TGTGCCAGCAGCCATAGGACAGGGGTAAGGAACGAGCAGTACTTC.

This clone has only one observation. The chain has TRBV29-1 and TRBJ2-7; TRBD2 agrees at 7 bases. The CDR3 consists of 13 residues. The V gene's germline CDR1 is SQVTM and CDR2 ANQGSEA. V was pared by 4 bases and J by 7 bases, with 10 bases of the junction left unmatched. For the CDR3, the DNA is TGCAGCGTTGTCCCAACGGGGGGTAAGGAGCAGTACTTC. Translated: CSVVPTGGKEQYF.

This chain joins TRBV5-1 and TRBJ2-5; no clear D. There are 13 residues in the CDR3. The V gene lost 4 bases and the J gene lost 3 bases, with 10 bases spanning the gap. The V gene's germline CDR1 is SGHRS and CDR2 YFSETQ. CDR3 DNA: TGCGCCAGCAGCCAGAGACCCAAAGAGACCCAGTACTTC. It yields the protein CASSQRPKETQYF.

V usage is TRBV6-5 and J usage is TRBJ1-1, with D unclear. The CDR3 loop spans 14 amino acids. The V end was cut by 2 bases, the J end by 4 bases, with 11 bases between. In germline, CDR1 is MNHEY, CDR2 SVGAGI. The DNA for the CDR3 is TGTGCCAGCAGTTACGGGCGGACGCCCACTGAAGCTTTCTTT. Residues: CASSYGRTPTEAFF.

The V call is TRBV5-1, the J call TRBJ2-7, with D perhaps matching TRBD1 or TRBD2 (5 bases each). The germline V gene encodes CDR1 SGHRS and CDR2 YFSETQ. The V gene lost 1 base and the J gene lost 2 bases, with 10 bases spanning the gap. The CDR3 consists of 14 residues. This chain's CDR3 is CASSLPGRPYEQYF. The CDR3 DNA is TGCGCCAGCAGCTTGCCGGGGCGCCCCTACGAGCAGTACTTC.

The sample holds one count of this clone. The V call is TRBV7-6, the J call TRBJ2-1; the D is unclear. Trimming removed 2 bases from V and 3 bases from J, with 5 bases in between. This CDR3 has 13 residues. CDR1 is SGHVS, CDR2 FNYEAQ, per germline. CDR3 sequence reads: CASSLRSYNEQFF. The CDR3 coding sequence is TGTGCCAGCAGCTTACGTAGCTACAATGAGCAGTTCTTC.

This chain connects TRBV5-1 to TRBJ1-2, with a tentative D call TRBD1 (6 bases). V was cut by 4 bases and J by 6 bases, with 10 bases left in between. The length of the CDR3 is 12 residues. The germline gives CDR1 SGHRS, CDR2 YFSETQ. CDR3 in amino acids: CASSRTVDGYTF. CDR3 bases: TGCGCCAGCAGCCGGACAGTGGATGGCTACACCTTC. The variable domain in full, completed from reference TRBV5-1 and TRBJ1-2, reads KAGVTQTPRYLIKTRGQQVTLSCSPISGHRSVSWYQQTPGQGLQFLFEYFSETQRNKGNFPGRFSGRQFSNSRSEMNVSTLELGDSALYLCASSRTVDGYTFGSGTRLTVV.

This chain connects TRBV2 to TRBJ1-4; a weak D match, TRBD1 (5 bases). V shed 7 bases and J shed 1 base, with 16 bases lying between them. The CDR3 runs to 16 residues. Germline V gene sequence: CDR1 SNHLY, CDR2 FYNNEI. CDR3 DNA sequence: TGTGCCAGCATAGCCGTTAGGGGAAGAACTAATGAAAAACTGTTTTTT. As protein: CASIAVRGRTNEKLFF.

The gene calls are TRBV14 and TRBJ2-5; 7 bases are shared with TRBD1. This CDR3 comprises 15 residues. CDR1 is SGHDN and CDR2 is FVKESK in the germline V gene. J lost 5 bases, V lost 1 base, and 7 bases had no gene match. CDR3 loop: CASSQVDRPGETQYF. CDR3 nucleotides: TGTGCCAGCAGCCAAGTGGACAGGCCGGGTGAGACCCAGTACTTC.

This clone was seen only a few times. The rearrangement uses TRBV29-1 and TRBJ1-1; D is unclear. V lost 1 base, J lost 5 bases, and 20 bases lay in between. Germline V CDR1 and CDR2: SQVTM, ANQGSEA. The CDR3 has 16 residues. Here the CDR3 reads CSVEVFAGPRGTEAFF. The CDR3, as DNA: TGCAGCGTTGAAGTTTTCGCAGGTCCCAGAGGGACTGAAGCTTTCTTT.

This rearrangement joins TRBV2 to TRBJ2-7; D not certain. The germline CDR1 and CDR2 sequences are SNHLY and FYNNEI. CDR3 size: 15 residues. With 0 bases removed from V and 1 base from J, the gap between germline ends came to 10 bases. For the CDR3, the DNA is TGTGCCAGCAGTGAAGCCCCCGATGGTTCCTACGAGCAGTACTTC. Translating it yields CASSEAPDGSYEQYF.

The chain joins TRBV11-1 to TRBJ2-2, with D possibly being TRBD1 or TRBD2 (5 bases each). V lost 3 bases to trimming and J lost 2 bases, with 13 bases between them. This CDR3 is 16 amino acids long. Germline assignment: CDR1 SGHAT and CDR2 FQDESV (reference sequence). CDR3 loop: CASSFGGPFNTGELFF. The CDR3, as DNA: TGTGCCAGCAGCTTTGGGGGACCTTTTAACACCGGGGAGCTGTTTTTT.

The gene calls are TRBV5-4 and TRBJ2-3, with unresolved D. CDR1 is SGHNT and CDR2 is YYREEE in the germline V gene (reference sequence). Deletions cut 7 bases from V and 2 bases from J, with 8 bases between. The CDR3 extends over 12 amino acids. Written as DNA, the CDR3 is TGTGCCAGCGGCTGGAACACAGATACGCAGTATTTT. Amino acids: CASGWNTDTQYF.

Worth noting for this clone: The same CDR3 is also encoded by other DNA sequences in this sample. The DNA for the CDR3 is TGCAGCGTTGAAGGCTATGGGACTAGCGGAGGTCCTGGGGGAGAGACCCAGTACTTC. It is translated as CSVEGYGTSGGPGGETQYF. The rearrangement uses TRBV29-1 and TRBJ2-5; 11 bases fit TRBD2. CDR3 length: 19 amino acids. V gave up 1 base and J gave up 4 bases; unmatched junction bases: 17. Germline V CDR1 and CDR2: SQVTM, ANQGSEA.

The chain combines TRBV7-2 with TRBJ2-3, with D uncertain. The germline V gene has CDR1 SGHTA and CDR2 FQGNSA. The V gene lost 4 bases and the J gene lost 2 bases, with 7 bases spanning the gap. CDR3 length: 13 amino acids. The chain's CDR3 is CASSYIPTDTQYF. The DNA of the CDR3 is TGTGCCAGCAGCTACATACCCACAGATACGCAGTATTTT.

V gene TRBV5-6 combines with J gene TRBJ1-1; possible D gene TRBD1, 5 bases. Per germline, CDR1 SGHDT and CDR2 YYEEEE. The CDR3 contains 14 residues. Deletions cut 4 bases from V and 1 base from J, with 11 bases between. The DNA for the CDR3 is TGTGCCAGCAGCCCGCGGACAAAGAACACTGAAGCTTTCTTT. As protein: CASSPRTKNTEAFF.